The 3 T cell receptor beta chains presented below share a single source sample, sequenced in a study of radiotherapy plus CTLA-4 blockade in lung cancer. Method: immunoSEQ multiplex PCR; TCRdb's copy keeps in-frame clones and lacks some. The data hold 60,000 to 85,000 clones, with about 87% observed a single time. The sample was peripheral blood, taken from a patient treated with radiotherapy plus ipilimumab. These receptors were collected from a human donor with non-small cell lung cancer who had stable disease on radiotherapy plus ipilimumab.

The chain is built from TRBV2 and TRBJ2-7; either TRBD1 or TRBD2 may fit D (5 bases each). V lost 7 bases and J 0 bases, leaving 10 bases between the germline ends. This CDR3 is built from 13 residues. Germline CDR1 is SNHLY and CDR2 is FYNNEI. CDR3 protein: CASIRGVSYEQYF. The DNA of the CDR3 is TGTGCCAGCATCCGAGGGGTCTCCTACGAGCAGTACTTC.

The CDR3 loop is CASSLGNSNQPQHF. CDR3 bases: TGTGCCAGCAGCTTGGGCAATAGCAATCAGCCCCAGCATTTT. The V gene is TRBV7-9, the J gene TRBJ1-5; no firm D call. V dropped 3 bases and J dropped 0 bases, with 6 bases sitting between them. The CDR3 extends over 14 amino acids. Germline V CDR1 and CDR2: SEHNR, FQNEAQ (reference sequence).

The chain combines TRBV18 with TRBJ1-6; TRBD1 agrees at 9 bases. The CDR3 length is 16 residues. Germline V lookup: CDR1 KGHSH, CDR2 LQKENI. The junction had 6 bases not matched to a gene; V was cut back by 3 bases and J by 6 bases. Here the CDR3 DNA reads TGTGCCAGCTCACCGTTGGGACAGGGTGTTAATTCACCCCTCCACTTT. It encodes CASSPLGQGVNSPLHF.